This passage covers 5 T cell receptor beta chains from one sample sequenced in a study of regulatory T cells in long-lasting Graves disease. Through Arm-PCR of CDR3 regions and iRepertoire HTBI primers, TCR beta libraries were built. A single record per CDR3 protein comes from TCRdb applying MiXCR to the multiplex PCR reads. Of 350,000 to 500,000 distinct CDR3 sequences in the sample, around 17% are singletons; the top ten hold roughly a tenth. Documented time point: newly diagnosed GD, antithyroid drugs for less than 3 months. With RNA extracted from PBMCs as input, the TCR library was made. These records were also assigned to another study, of T cells in Graves' hyperthyroidism and ophthalmopathy.

The starting material was peripheral blood mononuclear cells (PBMCs), obtained at new diagnosis, from a patient treated with antithyroid drugs. The receptors originated from a woman aged 30 to 39 with Graves disease.

This clonotype came up a few times. V and J are TRBV7-9 and TRBJ2-7; 8 positions match TRBD1. The V gene end was trimmed by 5 bases and the J gene end by 2 bases; junction bases not matched to a gene: 5. Germline assignment: CDR1 SEHNR and CDR2 FQNEAQ (reference sequence). The CDR3 has 14 amino acids. The CDR3 is CASSRPGQAYEQYF. For the CDR3, the DNA is TGTGCCAGCAGCCGACCGGGACAGGCCTACGAGCAGTACTTC. The full variable domain, in which reference TRBV7-9 and TRBJ2-7 provide the parts outside the CDR3, is DTGVSQNPRHKITKRGQNVTFRCDPISEHNRLYWYRQTLGQGPEFLTYFQNEAQLEKSRLLSDRFSAERPKGSFSTLEIQRTEQGDSAMYLCASSRPGQAYEQYFGPGTRLTVT.

This clonotype was detected ten times or more. The V gene is TRBV6-1, the J gene TRBJ2-6, with unresolved D. With 7 bases removed from V and 5 bases from J, the gap between germline ends came to 6 bases. Germline CDR1 and CDR2: MNHNS and SASEGT. This CDR3 is built from 12 residues. CDR3 region: CASTGWANVLTF. In DNA, the CDR3 is TGTGCCAGCACGGGCTGGGCCAACGTCCTGACTTTC.

The chain couples TRBV27 to TRBJ2-7; TRBD2 agrees at 8 bases. The germline V gene encodes CDR1 MNHEY and CDR2 SMNVEV (reference sequence). This CDR3 is built from 15 residues. The junction had 10 bases not matched to a gene; V was cut back by 6 bases and J by 3 bases. The CDR3 here is CASRESLAGFYEQYF. Here the CDR3 DNA reads TGTGCCAGCAGGGAGAGTCTAGCGGGCTTCTACGAGCAGTACTTC.

This clonotype was picked up many times. The chain joins TRBV4-1 to TRBJ1-2; 7 nucleotides match TRBD1. This CDR3 is built from 16 residues. CDR1 MGHRA and CDR2 YSYEKL come from the germline V gene. The trim removed 4 bases at V and 1 base at J, leaving 9 bases unmatched. DNA for the CDR3: TGCGCCAGCAGCCGGTCCGGGACAGAGTTTAACTATGGCTACACCTTC. Translated, it gives CASSRSGTEFNYGYTF.

This clonotype was detected ten times or more. The chain couples TRBV11-2 to TRBJ2-7; D not certain. CDR3 length: 13 residues. Germline V gives CDR1 SGHAT, CDR2 FQNNGV. Trimming removed 8 bases from V and 7 bases from J, with 18 bases in between. The CDR3 protein is CASRPARSSEQYF. The CDR3, as DNA: TGTGCCAGCCGCCCCGCTAGGTCGAGTGAGCAGTACTTC.